These 32 T cell receptor beta chains were all obtained from the same sample, sequenced in a study of lymphopenia after photon versus proton radiotherapy. Produced via immunoSEQ multiplex PCR; TCRdb's table is partial and in-frame only. This sample has 55,000 to 75,000 clones, with roughly 93% found just once. The sequenced sample was peripheral blood, obtained from a patient treated with photon-based radiotherapy. Every receptor here comes from a woman in her seventies with pancreatic cancer.

The V and J genes are TRBV2 and TRBJ2-1; 13 nucleotides line up with TRBD2. The germline V gene encodes CDR1 SNHLY and CDR2 FYNNEI. V lost 6 bases and J lost 10; bases outside the gene matches: 12. This CDR3 comprises 16 residues. CDR3 loop: CASRDGLAGAFREQFF. The CDR3 DNA is TGTGCCAGCAGGGATGGACTAGCGGGAGCCTTCCGGGAGCAGTTCTTC.

The rearrangement links TRBV19 to TRBJ1-1; D is uncertain. CDR1 and CDR2 from the germline V gene are LNHDA and SQIVND (reference sequence). V was shortened by 2 bases and J by 10 bases, with 17 bases between the two germline ends. This CDR3 spans 14 amino acids. As DNA, the CDR3 is TGTGCCAGTAGTATAACTACTACGGTTGTTCCAGCTTTCTTT. Its translation is CASSITTTVVPAFF. The full variable domain, in which reference TRBV19 and TRBJ1-1 provide the parts outside the CDR3, is DGGITQSPKYLFRKEGQNVTLSCEQNLNHDAMYWYRQDPGQGLRLIYYSQIVNDFQKGDIAEGYSVSREKKESFPLTVTSAQKNPTAFYLCASSITTTVVPAFFGQGTRLTVV.

The chain combines TRBV6-1 with TRBJ1-5; unclear D gene. This CDR3 is built from 13 residues. Germline lookup yields CDR1 MNHNS and CDR2 SASEGT. V was cut by 4 bases and J by 3 bases, with 7 bases left in between. The CDR3 DNA follows: TGTGCCAGCAGTGCCCCCCTCAATCAGCCCCAGCATTTT. Its protein is CASSAPLNQPQHF.

The chain employs TRBV27 and TRBJ2-1; D is unresolved. Trimming stripped 7 bases from V and 9 bases from J, with 10 bases between. Germline V gene lookup returns CDR1 MNHEY and CDR2 SMNVEV (reference sequence). The CDR3 has 11 residues. The CDR3 spells CASTFVGEQFF. Written as DNA, the CDR3 is TGTGCCAGCACCTTCGTGGGTGAGCAGTTCTTC.

V usage is TRBV9 and J usage is TRBJ1-1; 9 nucleotides align to TRBD1. The CDR3 totals 16 residues. The V gene's germline CDR1 is SGDLS and CDR2 YYNGEE. Trimming removed 4 bases from V and 1 base from J; junction bases left unmatched: 8. In nucleotides, the CDR3 is TGTGCCAGCAGCCCCCGGACAGGGGTGGGGAACACTGAAGCTTTCTTT. Translating gives CASSPRTGVGNTEAFF.

This rearrangement joins TRBV7-6 to TRBJ1-4; possibly TRBD1 for D (5 bases). Per germline, CDR1 SGHVS and CDR2 FNYEAQ. The germline V and J ends were trimmed by 5 bases and 2 bases, with 12 bases remaining between them. The CDR3 extends over 15 amino acids. CDR3 sequence: CASSLGGSTNEKLFF. CDR3 nucleotides: TGTGCCAGCAGCCTCGGGGGGTCGACTAATGAAAAACTGTTTTTT.

The rearrangement joins TRBV18 to TRBJ2-1, with D tentatively TRBD2 (6 bases). V shed 3 bases and J shed 7 bases, with 19 bases lying between them. The CDR3 is made up of 16 amino acids. Germline V gene sequence: CDR1 KGHSH, CDR2 LQKENI. The CDR3 here is CASSPPGRPGGNEQFF. In nucleotides, the CDR3 is TGTGCCAGCTCACCCCCGGGGAGACCCGGGGGTAATGAGCAGTTCTTC.

The genes are TRBV21-1 and TRBJ2-5; the DNA was not used to check the table's D call, TRBD2. TRBV21-1 is a pseudogene segment. There are 14 residues in the CDR3. For the CDR3, the DNA is TGTGCCAGCAGAAGAGGGGGGGTCCAAGAGACCCAGTACTTC. This gives the protein CASRRGGVQETQYF.

The chain carries TRBV21-1 and TRBJ1-5. TRBV21-1 is a pseudogene. This CDR3 has 15 amino acids. CDR3 coding DNA: TGTGCCAGCAGCAAAGGAGAGGCAGGCGGACAGCCCCAGCATTTT. Its protein is CASSKGEAGGQPQHF.

A single count supports this clone. The rearrangement joins TRBV5-1 to TRBJ2-7, with 7 positions matching TRBD1. Germline assignment: CDR1 SGHRS and CDR2 YFSETQ. V shed 0 bases, J shed 7 bases, and the junction held 7 bases outside the gene matches. This CDR3 is 14 amino acids long. The CDR3 protein is CASSLGRQGREQYF. CDR3 coding DNA: TGCGCCAGCAGCTTGGGGCGACAGGGACGGGAGCAGTACTTC. The full variable domain, rest sourced from reference TRBV5-1 and TRBJ2-7, is KAGVTQTPRYLIKTRGQQVTLSCSPISGHRSVSWYQQTPGQGLQFLFEYFSETQRNKGNFPGRFSGRQFSNSRSEMNVSTLELGDSALYLCASSLGRQGREQYFGPGTRLTVT.

This clone has only one observation. The chain links TRBV19 to TRBJ2-1; 8 bases are shared with TRBD2. J gave up 4 bases and V 4 bases, and 9 bases lay outside the gene matches. This CDR3 contains 16 residues. From germline, CDR1 is LNHDA and CDR2 SQIVND (reference sequence). CDR3 in amino acids: CASSNLAGGGYNEQFF. The CDR3 DNA sequence: TGTGCCAGTAGTAATTTGGCGGGAGGAGGGTACAATGAGCAGTTCTTC.

This chain uses TRBV20-1 with TRBJ2-7; the D gene is possibly TRBD2 (6 bases). CDR3 length equals 11 residues. From germline, CDR1 is DFQATT and CDR2 SNEGSKA (reference sequence). Trimming stripped 5 bases from V and 6 bases from J, with 11 bases between. This CDR3 reads CSARGSGEQYF. The DNA for the CDR3 is TGCAGTGCTCGGGGGAGCGGCGAGCAGTACTTC.

The chain couples TRBV2 to TRBJ2-7, with 8 bases matching TRBD2. The V segment lost 7 bases and the J segment 5 bases; nucleotides outside the gene matches: 7. This CDR3 has 13 amino acids. The germline V gene encodes CDR1 SNHLY and CDR2 FYNNEI. The CDR3 spells CASTSGSIHEQYF. DNA for the CDR3: TGTGCCAGCACCAGCGGGAGTATCCACGAGCAGTACTTC.

This rearrangement joins TRBV5-1 to TRBJ2-3; TRBD1 agrees at 8 bases. The CDR3 spans 15 residues. V was clipped by 0 bases and J by 6 bases; unmatched bases: 6. The germline V gene has CDR1 SGHRS and CDR2 YFSETQ. The CDR3 is CASSLGDRSHDTQYF. CDR3 DNA: TGCGCCAGCAGCTTGGGGGACAGGTCCCATGATACGCAGTATTTT.

V gene TRBV5-1 combines with J gene TRBJ2-7; weak D call: TRBD1 (5 bases). The CDR3 length is 15 residues. V was pared by 4 bases and J by 2 bases, with 16 bases between. Germline values: CDR1 SGHRS, CDR2 YFSETQ. The CDR3 is CASSGDGAGPYEQYF. CDR3 in DNA: TGCGCCAGCAGCGGGGATGGGGCAGGGCCCTACGAGCAGTACTTC.

This clone appeared once. The V call is TRBV7-2, the J call TRBJ1-5; TRBD1 matches 8 bases. The CDR3 totals 16 residues. The ends lost 1 base at V and 4 bases at J; junction bases unmatched: 6. CDR1 and CDR2 (germline): SGHTA, FQGNSA. CDR3 DNA: TGTGCCAGCAGCTTAGGAGGGGACAGGCGGAATCAGCCCCAGCATTTT. This encodes CASSLGGDRRNQPQHF.

The J gene is TRBJ2-2, the V gene TRBV4-3; the match to TRBD2 covers 14 bases. With 2 bases clipped from V and 5 bases from J, the junction kept 7 bases outside the gene matches. CDR1 and CDR2 (germline): LGHNA, YSLEER. The CDR3 is made up of 18 amino acids. CDR3 DNA: TGCGCCAGCAGCCAAAAGACTAGCGGGAGGGCGCGGACCGGGGAGCTGTTTTTT. Its protein is CASSQKTSGRARTGELFF.

The genes are TRBV5-6 and TRBJ2-1, with D unclear. CDR3 length: 13 amino acids. Germline values: CDR1 SGHDT, CDR2 YYEEEE. V lost 0 bases and J lost 5, with 6 bases in between. The CDR3 DNA follows: TGTGCCAGCAGCTTGGTCTCAGACAATGAGCAGTTCTTC. It specifies CASSLVSDNEQFF.

V gene TRBV6-5 combines with J gene TRBJ1-1, with D perhaps matching TRBD1 (5 bases). The CDR3 runs to 16 residues. The V gene's germline CDR1 is MNHEY and CDR2 SVGAGI. V shed 0 bases and J shed 0 bases, with 11 bases lying between them. The CDR3 nucleotides are TGTGCCAGCAGTTACTCCCCACCAGGGTTGAACACTGAAGCTTTCTTT. Translated: CASSYSPPGLNTEAFF.

V and J are TRBV18 and TRBJ2-3; perhaps TRBD1 as D (5 bases). This CDR3 spans 14 amino acids. Germline V gene data show CDR1 as KGHSH and CDR2 as LQKENI. V gave up 4 bases and J gave up 2 bases, with 10 bases separating them. The CDR3 DNA reads TGTGCCAGCTCACTCCAGGGAAACACAGATACGCAGTATTTT. Protein product: CASSLQGNTDTQYF. Full variable domain (outside the CDR3, taken from reference TRBV18 and TRBJ2-3): NAGVMQNPRHLVRRRGQEARLRCSPMKGHSHVYWYRQLPEEGLKFMVYLQKENIIDESGMPKERFSAEFPKEGPSILRIQQVVRGDSAAYFCASSLQGNTDTQYFGPGTRLTVL.

The chain recombines TRBV19 with TRBJ2-5, with 9 bases fitting TRBD2. The CDR3 runs to 14 residues. The trim removed 4 bases at V and 5 bases at J, leaving 5 bases unmatched. Germline CDR1 LNHDA, CDR2 SQIVND (reference sequence). The CDR3 sequence: CASSTGLAGETQYF. DNA of the CDR3: TGTGCCAGTAGTACGGGACTAGCTGGCGAGACCCAGTACTTC.

J is TRBJ2-7 and V is TRBV11-1, with 7 bases that match TRBD2. The V and J ends lost 0 bases and 6 bases, in that order; junction bases with no gene match: 17. The CDR3 spans 18 residues. CDR1 is SGHAT and CDR2 is FQDESV in the germline V gene (reference sequence). This CDR3 reads CASSLAPGLAVQDVEQYF. CDR3 DNA: TGTGCCAGCAGCTTAGCGCCGGGGCTAGCGGTGCAGGATGTCGAGCAGTACTTC.

This clone was recorded once. The rearrangement joins TRBV7-2 to TRBJ2-1; 11 bases are a match to TRBD1. Unmatched junction bases numbered 7, after V lost 5 bases and J lost 10 bases. This CDR3 spans 14 amino acids. CDR1 is SGHTA, CDR2 FQGNSA, per germline. The CDR3 sequence: CASSPRDRGREQFF. CDR3 sequence (DNA): TGTGCCAGCAGCCCGCGGGACAGGGGGAGAGAGCAGTTCTTC.

The chain employs TRBV20-1 and TRBJ2-1, with a possible D match to TRBD1 (6 bases). CDR1 and CDR2 (germline): DFQATT, SNEGSKA (reference sequence). Trimming left V 6 bases short and J 12 bases short, with 12 bases between. The CDR3 is made up of 10 amino acids. DNA of the CDR3: TGCAGTGCGGATGGGGGCGTGCAGTTCTTC. This gives the protein CSADGGVQFF.

CDR3 DNA: TGTGCCAGAAGCATACCAGGGTTCCCCACCTATGGCTACACCTTC. It is translated as CARSIPGFPTYGYTF. The rearrangement uses TRBV5-3 and TRBJ1-2, with D tentatively TRBD1 (5 bases). TRBV5-3 is known as an ORF, though its function is uncertain. V lost 4 bases to trimming and J lost 4 bases, with 17 bases between them. The CDR3 is 15 residues long.

This sequence joins TRBV5-1 and TRBJ1-2; D is possibly TRBD1 (5 bases). The length of the CDR3 is 15 residues. The germline V gene has CDR1 SGHRS and CDR2 YFSETQ. V was pared by 0 bases and J by 6 bases, with 15 bases between. CDR3 in amino acids: CASSLGVPGGDGYTF. In DNA form, the CDR3 reads TGCGCCAGCAGCTTGGGGGTCCCCGGGGGGGATGGCTACACCTTC.

The CDR3 protein is CASSLAGTGTYEQYF. The CDR3, as DNA: TGTGCCAGCAGCTTGGCCGGGACGGGAACCTACGAGCAGTACTTC. The rearrangement joins TRBV5-8 to TRBJ2-7; D tentatively fits TRBD1 or TRBD2 (5 bases each). The V end was cut by 0 bases, the J end by 2 bases, with 12 bases between. The CDR3 sequence is 15 residues long. Per the germline V gene, CDR1 is SGHTS and CDR2 is YDEGEE.

In its sample, this clone was seen once. The chain recombines TRBV4-1 with TRBJ2-1; either TRBD1 or TRBD2 may supply D (5 bases each). Germline CDR1 and CDR2: MGHRA and YSYEKL. The ends were cut back, 1 base at V and 5 bases at J, with 12 bases in the middle. The CDR3 is 15 amino acids. CDR3 nucleotide sequence: TGCGCCAGCAGCCAAGGAGTCGGGACCGACAATGAGCAGTTCTTC. Its translation is CASSQGVGTDNEQFF.

The genes are TRBV25-1 and TRBJ1-3; no clear D. Germline CDR1 is MGHDK and CDR2 is SYGVNS. The CDR3 spans 12 residues. The V gene lost 7 bases and the J gene lost 4 bases, with 8 bases spanning the gap. The CDR3 DNA is TGTGCCAGCAATAGTATAGGAAACACCATATATTTT. Amino acids: CASNSIGNTIYF.

This chain links TRBV4-1 with TRBJ2-7, with 10 nucleotides matching TRBD2. Unmatched junction bases numbered 11, after V lost 0 bases and J lost 9 bases. This CDR3 is built from 16 residues. Germline V gene data show CDR1 as MGHRA and CDR2 as YSYEKL. The DNA for the CDR3 is TGCGCCAGCAGCCAAGATTTGGCTAGCGGGAGCCGTGGGCAGTACTTC. Its protein is CASSQDLASGSRGQYF.

The V and J genes are TRBV28 and TRBJ2-3; D gene uncertain. Germline loops: CDR1 MDHEN, CDR2 SYDVKM. The CDR3 loop spans 14 amino acids. The V end was cut by 5 bases, the J end by 4 bases, with 13 bases between. The CDR3: CASSLPTNSDTQYF. The CDR3 coding sequence is TGTGCCAGCAGTCTCCCGACCAACTCAGATACGCAGTATTTT.

The gene calls are TRBV6-6 and TRBJ2-3, with D perhaps being TRBD1 or TRBD2 (6 bases each). The CDR3 length is 13 residues. Germline loops: CDR1 MNHNY, CDR2 SVGAGI (reference sequence). V shed 7 bases and J shed 6 bases, with 14 bases lying between them. The CDR3 protein is CASMGGRGDTQYF. The CDR3 region has the DNA TGTGCCAGCATGGGGGGCAGAGGGGATACGCAGTATTTT.